This T cell receptor beta chain was retrieved from a study of immune characterization of retroperitoneal liposarcoma. TCRdb reanalysed the PCR reads using MiXCR and keeps one entry per CDR3 protein. The data hold over 9,500 distinct CDR3 sequences, with around half observed a single time. Sequencing was performed on tumor tissue. The receptor's source is a female donor with retroperitoneal liposarcoma.

CDR3: CASSEARGHLTDTQYF. CDR3 sequence (DNA): TGTGCCAGCAGTGAAGCCCGAGGACACCTCACAGATACGCAGTATTTT. The chain joins TRBV6-1 to TRBJ2-3, with D possibly matching TRBD1 (5 bases). Germline V CDR1 and CDR2: MNHNS, SASEGT. CDR3 length: 16 amino acids. The V gene lost 0 bases and the J gene lost 2 bases, with 12 bases spanning the gap.